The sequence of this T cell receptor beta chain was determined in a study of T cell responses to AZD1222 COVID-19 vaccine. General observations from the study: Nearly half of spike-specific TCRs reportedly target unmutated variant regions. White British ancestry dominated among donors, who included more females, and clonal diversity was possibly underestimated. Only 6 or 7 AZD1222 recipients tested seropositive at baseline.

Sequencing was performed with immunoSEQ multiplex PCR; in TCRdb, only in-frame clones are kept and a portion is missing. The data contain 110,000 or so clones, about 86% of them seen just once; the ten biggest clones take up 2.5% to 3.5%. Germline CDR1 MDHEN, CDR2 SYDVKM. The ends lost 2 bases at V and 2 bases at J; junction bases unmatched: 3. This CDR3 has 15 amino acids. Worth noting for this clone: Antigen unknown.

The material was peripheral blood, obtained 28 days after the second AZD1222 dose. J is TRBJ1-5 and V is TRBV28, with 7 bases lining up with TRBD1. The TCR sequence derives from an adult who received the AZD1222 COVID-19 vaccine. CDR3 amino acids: CASSLGQGGNQPQHF. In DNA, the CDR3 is TGTGCCAGCAGTTTAGGCCAGGGGGGCAATCAGCCCCAGCATTTT.